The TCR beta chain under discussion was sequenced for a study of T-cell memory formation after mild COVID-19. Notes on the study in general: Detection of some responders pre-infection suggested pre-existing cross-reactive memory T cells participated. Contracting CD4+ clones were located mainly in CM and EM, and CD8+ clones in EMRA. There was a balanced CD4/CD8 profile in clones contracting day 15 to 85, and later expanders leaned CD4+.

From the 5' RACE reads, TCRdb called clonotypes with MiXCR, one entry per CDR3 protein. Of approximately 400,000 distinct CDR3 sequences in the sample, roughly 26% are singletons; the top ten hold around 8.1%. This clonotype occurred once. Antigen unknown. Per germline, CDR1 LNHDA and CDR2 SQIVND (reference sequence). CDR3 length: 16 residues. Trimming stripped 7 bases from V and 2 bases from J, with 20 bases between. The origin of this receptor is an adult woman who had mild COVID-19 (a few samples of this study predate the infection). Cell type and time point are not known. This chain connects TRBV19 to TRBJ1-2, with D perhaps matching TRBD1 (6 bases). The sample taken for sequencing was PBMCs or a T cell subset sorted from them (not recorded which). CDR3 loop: CASNSVGGQGNYGYTF. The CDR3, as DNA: TGTGCCAGTAACTCCGTGGGGGGGCAGGGCAACTATGGCTACACCTTC.